This T cell receptor beta chain was observed in a study of blood T cell repertoires in COVID-19. Study as a whole: PBMCs, B-cell-depleted T cells, or T cells were the source of the cDNA or gDNA that made up the material.

The study assigned cohorts using participant-reported clinical history. Original analysis: Counts of nucleated cells, estimated from reference gene primer amplification, were obtained. The protocol was immunoSEQ multiplex PCR, while the TCRdb copy is restricted to in-frame clones and leaves out a portion. The DNA was the basis for D and trimming; V, J and clone size are from that table. The sample lists 200,000 to 250,000 clones, around 83% occurring once. This CDR3 has 16 amino acids. The V gene lost 4 bases and the J gene lost 3 bases, with 16 bases spanning the gap. Germline V gene sequence: CDR1 SGHVS, CDR2 FQNEAQ.

Sequencing was carried out using PBMCs or T cells enriched from blood (not recorded which). This chain links TRBV7-8 with TRBJ2-1; D may be TRBD2 (6 bases). This receptor was identified in a woman between 35 and 50 years old who had recovered from COVID-19. The CDR3 region has the DNA TGTGCCAGCAGCTCATTGGACGGGCGGGGCTACAATGAGCAGTTCTTC. Translated: CASSSLDGRGYNEQFF. Complete variable domain (other parts from reference TRBV7-8 and TRBJ2-1): GAGVSQSPRYKVAKRGQDVALRCDPISGHVSLFWYQQALGQGPEFLTYFQNEAQLDKSGLPSDRFFAERPEGSVSTLKIQRTQQEDSAVYLCASSSLDGRGYNEQFFGPGTRLTVL.